The next 21 T cell receptor beta chains were all read from a single sample in a study of T-cell memory formation after mild COVID-19. TCRdb re-called the 5' RACE reads through MiXCR, storing one row per CDR3 protein. The sample comprises 200,000 to 250,000 distinct CDR3 sequences, just over 9.5% of which are singletons, and 3.5% rests with the top ten. The source material was PBMCs or a T cell subset sorted from them (not recorded which). Receptors originate from a man aged 18 to 29 who had mild COVID-19 (a few samples of this study predate the infection). Cell type and time point are not known.

The rearrangement joins TRBV6-5 to TRBJ1-1, with 7 positions matching TRBD1. The junction had 9 bases not matched to a gene; V was cut back by 5 bases and J by 6 bases. Germline V lookup: CDR1 MNHEY, CDR2 SVGAGI. This CDR3 is 14 amino acids long. CDR3 loop: CASSPPQGIAEAFF. In DNA, the CDR3 is TGTGCCAGCAGTCCACCACAGGGGATTGCTGAAGCTTTCTTT.

This chain links TRBV20-1 with TRBJ1-6; D is uncertain. Germline V lookup: CDR1 DFQATT, CDR2 SNEGSKA (reference sequence). The V end lost 3 bases, the J end lost 9 bases, and 6 bases lay between the germline ends. The CDR3 has 11 amino acids. Written as DNA, the CDR3 is TGCAGTGCTAGCTGGGGTTCACCCCTCCACTTT. Its protein is CSASWGSPLHF.

This clonotype occurred a few times. CDR3 loop: CASSLGGRDTIYF. The CDR3 DNA is TGTGCCAGCAGCTTGGGGGGCCGGGACACCATATATTTT. The chain links TRBV5-5 to TRBJ1-3, with D maybe TRBD1 (5 bases). This CDR3 contains 13 residues. V shed 0 bases and J shed 8 bases, with 9 bases lying between them. Germline loops: CDR1 SGHKS, CDR2 YYEKEE (reference sequence). Looking up the rest from reference TRBV5-5 and TRBJ1-3 gives the full variable domain: DAGVTQSPTHLIKTRGQQVTLRCSPISGHKSVSWYQQVLGQGPQFIFQYYEKEERGRGNFPDRFSARQFPNYSSELNVNALLLGDSALYLCASSLGGRDTIYFGEGSWLTVV.

The V and J genes are TRBV18 and TRBJ1-6, with D possibly TRBD1 on 6 matching bases. Trimming shortened V by 4 bases and J by 12 bases, and 19 bases separated the two germline ends. The CDR3 totals 15 residues. Germline CDR1 and CDR2: KGHSH and LQKENI. CDR3 nucleotides: TGTGCCAGCTCACTCGGGACAACCCTCGGAGTACCCCTCCACTTT. Translation gives CASSLGTTLGVPLHF.

This clonotype has only a few counts. This chain connects TRBV24-1 to TRBJ2-3, with TRBD1 identical over 8 bases. The CDR3 totals 15 residues. Trimming took 2 bases from V and 4 from J; bases not matched to a gene: 4. Germline values: CDR1 KGHDR, CDR2 SFDVKD. CDR3 in amino acids: CATSDSRTGPDTQYF. For the CDR3, the DNA is TGTGCCACCAGTGATTCCAGGACAGGGCCAGATACGCAGTATTTT.

This clonotype appeared many times. V gene TRBV29-1 combines with J gene TRBJ2-2; D is undetermined. The V gene lost 0 bases and the J gene lost 7 bases, with 6 bases spanning the gap. There are 12 residues in the CDR3. Germline loops: CDR1 SQVTM, CDR2 ANQGSEA. The CDR3 loop is CSVEDRVGELFF. The CDR3 nucleotides read TGCAGCGTTGAAGATCGGGTCGGGGAGCTGTTTTTT.

This clonotype has ten or more counts. The genes are TRBV12-3 or TRBV12-4 and TRBJ2-7; D is uncertain. This CDR3 has 12 amino acids. Trimming removed 3 bases from V and 12 bases from J, with 15 bases in between. This CDR3 is CASSFSTGYTYF. The DNA for the CDR3 is TGTGCCAGCAGTTTTAGTACGGGTTACACGTACTTC.

This clonotype came up a few times. V is TRBV20-1 and J is TRBJ2-2, with D hard to call. This CDR3 comprises 15 residues. The V gene's germline CDR1 is DFQATT and CDR2 SNEGSKA (reference sequence). The germline V and J ends were trimmed by 0 bases and 4 bases, with 12 bases remaining between them. CDR3 residues: CSARDRIWGTGELFF. In DNA form, the CDR3 reads TGCAGTGCTAGAGACAGGATCTGGGGCACCGGGGAGCTGTTTTTT.

This clonotype was counted only a few times. The chain combines TRBV7-2 with TRBJ2-3; D unclear. With 5 bases removed from V and 0 bases from J, the gap between germline ends came to 12 bases. From germline, CDR1 is SGHTA and CDR2 FQGNSA. The length of the CDR3 is 15 residues. The CDR3 protein is CASSRSYLSTDTQYF. CDR3 nucleotides: TGTGCCAGCAGCCGAAGTTACTTAAGCACAGATACGCAGTATTTT.

This chain connects TRBV7-2 to TRBJ1-2; D ambiguous. The CDR3 is made up of 13 amino acids. With 8 bases removed from V and 3 bases from J, the gap between germline ends came to 13 bases. Germline-derived CDR1 and CDR2 are SGHTA and FQGNSA. The CDR3 reads CASGEYQDYGYTF. As DNA, the CDR3 is TGTGCCAGCGGGGAATACCAAGACTATGGCTACACCTTC.

This clonotype was counted at least ten times. This chain links TRBV5-1 with TRBJ1-4; the D gene is possibly TRBD1 (5 bases). The CDR3 is 15 residues long. CDR1 and CDR2 (germline): SGHRS, YFSETQ. V was trimmed by 4 bases and J by 11 bases, leaving 21 bases between them. The CDR3 reads CASSLSDGARGKLFF. CDR3 coding DNA: TGCGCCAGCAGCCTCTCGGACGGGGCCCGTGGGAAACTGTTTTTT.

This clonotype showed up just a few times. V usage is TRBV11-2 and J usage is TRBJ1-1; 8 bases align to TRBD1. Germline V gene sequence: CDR1 SGHAT, CDR2 FQNNGV. J lost 7 bases, V lost 5 bases, and 6 bases had no gene match. The CDR3 covers 13 residues. In nucleotides, the CDR3 is TGTGCCAGCAGCCTGGGACAGGAGGTTGAAGCTTTCTTT. Its protein is CASSLGQEVEAFF.

This clonotype was detected only a few times. V gene TRBV24-1 combines with J gene TRBJ2-1, with TRBD1 matching 7 bases. The germline gives CDR1 KGHDR, CDR2 SFDVKD. The CDR3 loop spans 13 amino acids. V dropped 7 bases and J dropped 7; count of bases not matched to a gene: 6. For the CDR3, the DNA is TGTGCCACCAGACCGACAGGGTATAATGAGCAGTTCTTC. Protein sequence: CATRPTGYNEQFF.

This clonotype was found a few times. V gene TRBV5-1 combines with J gene TRBJ2-2; D uncertain. CDR3 length equals 14 residues. Germline assignment: CDR1 SGHRS and CDR2 YFSETQ. V was pared by 0 bases and J by 4 bases, with 7 bases between. The CDR3 loop is CASSLALITGELFF. Here the CDR3 DNA reads TGCGCCAGCAGCTTGGCCCTCATCACCGGGGAGCTGTTTTTT.

This clonotype has at least ten counts. CDR3 nucleotides: TGTGCCAGCAGTTTAGGCTCTGGGACAGGGAATTCACCCCTCCACTTT. Encoded protein: CASSLGSGTGNSPLHF. V gene TRBV12-3 or TRBV12-4 combines with J gene TRBJ1-6; 9 positions agree with TRBD1. The V segment lost 1 base and the J segment 7 bases; nucleotides outside the gene matches: 5. CDR3 length: 16 amino acids.

This clonotype has more than one count but fewer than ten. The CDR3 DNA reads TGTGCCAGCAGTTACAGGGGGGCGTACACAGATACGCAGTATTTT. This translates into CASSYRGAYTDTQYF. The chain has TRBV7-9 and TRBJ2-3; 8 bases fit TRBD1. The CDR3 contains 15 residues. The V gene's germline CDR1 is SEHNR and CDR2 FQNEAQ (reference sequence). V lost 6 bases, J lost 2 bases, and 7 bases stayed unmatched.

This clonotype came up a few times. The rearrangement links TRBV6-5 to TRBJ1-2; perhaps TRBD1 as D (6 bases). Germline CDR1 MNHEY, CDR2 SVGAGI. V was cut by 2 bases and J by 4 bases, with 11 bases left in between. The CDR3 runs 14 residues. The CDR3 nucleotides are TGTGCCAGCAGTTACAGGGGGGTGGGCTATGGCTACACCTTC. Translated: CASSYRGVGYGYTF.

The table lists this clonotype with a few counts. The rearrangement joins TRBV9 to TRBJ1-2, with a possible D match to TRBD1 (5 bases). From germline, CDR1 is SGDLS and CDR2 YYNGEE. V was clipped by 0 bases and J by 4 bases, with 7 bases between them. This CDR3 has 13 residues. The CDR3 loop reads CASSVAGTYGYTF. CDR3 in DNA: TGTGCCAGCAGCGTAGCAGGGACCTATGGCTACACCTTC.

The genes are TRBV7-9 and TRBJ2-7; 8 bases match TRBD1. The germline V gene has CDR1 SEHNR and CDR2 FQNEAQ (reference sequence). The CDR3 has 15 residues. The ends lost 4 bases at V and 2 bases at J; junction bases unmatched: 7. Written as DNA, the CDR3 is TGTGCCAGCAGCTCGCCGACAGGGGCCCCCTACGAGCAGTACTTC. This encodes CASSSPTGAPYEQYF.

V is TRBV4-1 and J is TRBJ2-2; TRBD1 might be the D (6 bases). CDR1 is MGHRA, CDR2 YSYEKL, per germline. The CDR3 runs 15 residues. The V and J ends lost 8 bases and 2 bases respectively, with 15 bases between them. This CDR3 reads CASENRDINTGELFF. The CDR3 coding sequence is TGCGCCAGCGAGAACCGGGACATTAACACCGGGGAGCTGTTTTTT.

This clonotype has ten or more counts. The chain is built from TRBV5-1 and TRBJ1-6; D is ambiguous. Germline V gene sequence: CDR1 SGHRS, CDR2 YFSETQ. Deletions cut 0 bases from V and 10 bases from J, with 11 bases between. The CDR3 sequence is 14 residues long. Written as DNA, the CDR3 is TGCGCCAGCAGCTTGGGGGGTTCTGTCTCACCCCTCCACTTT. Its translation is CASSLGGSVSPLHF.